This entry concerns a single TCR beta chain. These data come from a study of shared T cell receptors in the human thymus. Data came from immunoSEQ multiplex PCR; TCRdb stores just in-frame clones and leaves some out. The sample yields over 450,000 clones, approximately 80% seen once. This CDR3 is 13 amino acids long. V lost 2 bases to trimming and J lost 6 bases; unmatched junction nucleotides: 2. Germline CDR1 and CDR2: SNHLY and FYNNEI. The data also belong to a second study, concerning human thymus T cells. That work adds: Resections were taken during corrective heart surgery, and the thymus tissue came from these. What appeared biased in thymic and blood repertoires was the usage of V and J genes.

The V call is TRBV2, the J call TRBJ1-1; 8 positions match TRBD1. This TCR was recovered from a boy in the first two years of life with a congenital heart defect. The sequenced material came from thymocytes. CDR3 sequence reads: CASSEQGQAEAFF. Written as DNA, the CDR3 is TGTGCCAGCAGTGAACAGGGACAGGCTGAAGCTTTCTTT.